This T cell receptor (beta chain) is from a study of blood T cell repertoires in COVID-19. This CDR3 has 16 amino acids. The germline CDR1 and CDR2 sequences are SGDLS and YYNGEE. Trimming removed 0 bases at V and 1 base at J, with 13 bases between. Sequenced by immunoSEQ multiplex PCR; TCRdb stores in-frame clones only, minus some. This table has about 200,000 clones, around 76% appearing once. The J gene is TRBJ2-5, the V gene TRBV9; D may be TRBD2 (7 bases). The TCR was taken from a woman aged 55-75 years with COVID-19, enrolled during active disease. The sequenced material came from peripheral blood. The DNA of the CDR3 is TGTGCCAGCAGCGTAGCGGGGGGCCTTTTCCAAGAGACCCAGTACTTC. Its protein product is CASSVAGGLFQETQYF.